The 9 T cell receptor beta chains below were found in one sample sequenced in a study of CD8+ T cells in alopecia areata. RNA, once extracted, was reverse transcribed into cDNA for use as the sequencing template. Sequenced by immunoSEQ multiplex PCR; TCRdb stores in-frame clones only, minus some. The sample consists of some 120,000 clones, approximately 60% of them appearing once. The treatment is: oral pan-JAK inhibitor, 5-10 mg twice daily. The specimen was CD4+ T cells sorted from blood, collected at week 4, from a patient treated with tofacitinib. These receptors were taken from a human donor with alopecia areata.

About this clone itself: The sample carries other DNA sequences with the same CDR3. V usage is TRBV30 and J usage is TRBJ1-2; D possibly corresponds to TRBD1 (5 bases). Looked up from germline, CDR1 is GTSNPN and CDR2 is SVGIG (reference sequence). Trimming cost V 4 bases and J 2 bases, with 11 bases left between them. This CDR3 has 13 amino acids. CDR3: CAWTRDFNYGYTF. The CDR3 DNA reads TGTGCCTGGACCAGGGATTTCAACTATGGCTACACCTTC.

This rearrangement joins TRBV29-1 to TRBJ2-7; 7 nucleotides line up with TRBD2. The V gene end was trimmed by 0 bases and the J gene end by 6 bases; junction bases not matched to a gene: 5. Germline values: CDR1 SQVTM, CDR2 ANQGSEA. The CDR3 extends over 13 amino acids. This CDR3 is CSVEDLGGSEQYF. The DNA of the CDR3 is TGCAGCGTTGAAGATCTGGGAGGGTCCGAGCAGTACTTC.

V gene TRBV29-1 combines with J gene TRBJ1-3; D unclear. V was cut by 5 bases and J by 0 bases, with 5 bases left in between. This CDR3 region has 12 residues. Germline values: CDR1 SQVTM, CDR2 ANQGSEA. For the CDR3, the DNA is TGCAGCGTTACCAGCTCTGGAAACACCATATATTTT. Amino acids: CSVTSSGNTIYF. The full variable domain, with the rest looked up from reference TRBV29-1 and TRBJ1-3, is SAVISQKPSRDICQRGTSLTIQCQVDSQVTMMFWYRQQPGQSLTLIATANQGSEATYESGFVIDKFPISRPNLTFSTLTVSNMSPEDSSIYLCSVTSSGNTIYFGEGSWLTVV.

The chain recombines TRBV5-4 with TRBJ2-3, with 8 bases identical to TRBD1. The CDR3 contains 15 residues. Germline V gene sequence: CDR1 SGHNT, CDR2 YYREEE (reference sequence). V was clipped by 4 bases and J by 1 base; unmatched bases: 5. CDR3 loop: CASSRDRGRTDTQYF. CDR3 sequence (DNA): TGTGCCAGCAGCCGAGACAGGGGCCGCACAGATACGCAGTATTTT.

This clone was seen many times. CDR3 DNA: TGTGCCAGTCGCGCCCGGTCGGGACAGGGGACAAAGTACAATGAGCAGTTCTTC. Amino acid sequence: CASRARSGQGTKYNEQFF. V is TRBV19 and J is TRBJ2-1; 10 bases fit TRBD1. The germline V gene has CDR1 LNHDA and CDR2 SQIVND (reference sequence). CDR3 size: 18 residues. Trimming cost V 8 bases and J 4 bases; bases outside gene matches: 17.

This chain joins TRBV10-3 and TRBJ2-2, with TRBD1 matching over 8 bases. Germline-derived CDR1 and CDR2 are ENHRY and SYGVKD. V lost 0 bases to trimming and J lost 3 bases; unmatched junction nucleotides: 0. CDR3 size: 15 residues. The CDR3 DNA is TGTGCCATCAGTGAGTCGGGACAGGACACCGGGGAGCTGTTTTTT. It translates to CAISESGQDTGELFF.

This rearrangement joins TRBV7-2 to TRBJ2-3; D not certain. CDR1 is SGHTA and CDR2 is FQGNSA in the germline V gene. CDR3 length: 15 residues. The ends were cut back, 4 bases at V and 5 bases at J, with 16 bases in the middle. The CDR3 protein is CASSSEYSSIDTQYF. The CDR3 DNA follows: TGTGCCAGCAGCTCCGAATATAGCTCCATAGATACGCAGTATTTT.

V gene TRBV5-4 combines with J gene TRBJ1-1; D perhaps matches TRBD1 (5 bases). In germline, CDR1 is SGHNT, CDR2 YYREEE (reference sequence). The CDR3 has 13 amino acids. V was trimmed by 4 bases and J by 6 bases, leaving 13 bases between them. The CDR3 here is CASSPGLEPEAFF. The CDR3 region has the DNA TGTGCCAGCAGCCCAGGGTTGGAGCCTGAAGCTTTCTTT. The full variable domain, rest sourced from reference TRBV5-4 and TRBJ1-1, is ETGVTQSPTHLIKTRGQQVTLRCSSQSGHNTVSWYQQALGQGPQFIFQYYREEENGRGNFPPRFSGLQFPNYSSELNVNALELDDSALYLCASSPGLEPEAFFGQGTRLTVV.

V gene TRBV4-2 combines with J gene TRBJ2-5; TRBD2 might be the D (5 bases). CDR1 and CDR2 (germline): LGHNA, YNFKEQ. V gave up 5 bases and J gave up 2 bases, with 18 bases separating them. The CDR3 covers 16 residues. The CDR3 coding sequence is TGTGCCAGCAGCTTGTCGACTAAATTGTGGCAAGAGACCCAGTACTTC. Protein product: CASSLSTKLWQETQYF.